This T cell receptor (beta chain) stems from a study of early T cells in non-severe SARS-CoV-2 infection. Study summary: Sequenced material consisted of bulk RNA (from unsorted whole blood), and chains were unpaired. General study results and limits: Matching against VDJdb likely underestimated virus-specific expansions, favoring anti-spike CD8.

Individually, cDNA molecules had unique molecular identifiers attached to them. TCRdb reanalysed the 5' RACE reads using MiXCR and keeps one entry per CDR3 protein. The sample holds around 46,000 distinct CDR3 sequences, approximately 5.1% seen once. This clonotype came up many times. Its antigen is not identified. Germline CDR1 and CDR2: MDHEN and SYDVKM. The CDR3 spans 13 residues. The V gene end was trimmed by 2 bases and the J gene end by 6 bases; junction bases not matched to a gene: 3. The sample here was whole blood, taken at baseline. The chain is built from TRBV28 and TRBJ2-7; the match to TRBD2 covers 8 bases. This receptor was taken from an adult who was a healthcare worker with PCR-confirmed SARS-CoV-2 infection or an uninfected control (not recorded which). CDR3 protein: CASSLRGGFEQYF. In DNA form, the CDR3 reads TGTGCCAGCAGTTTACGCGGGGGGTTCGAGCAGTACTTC.